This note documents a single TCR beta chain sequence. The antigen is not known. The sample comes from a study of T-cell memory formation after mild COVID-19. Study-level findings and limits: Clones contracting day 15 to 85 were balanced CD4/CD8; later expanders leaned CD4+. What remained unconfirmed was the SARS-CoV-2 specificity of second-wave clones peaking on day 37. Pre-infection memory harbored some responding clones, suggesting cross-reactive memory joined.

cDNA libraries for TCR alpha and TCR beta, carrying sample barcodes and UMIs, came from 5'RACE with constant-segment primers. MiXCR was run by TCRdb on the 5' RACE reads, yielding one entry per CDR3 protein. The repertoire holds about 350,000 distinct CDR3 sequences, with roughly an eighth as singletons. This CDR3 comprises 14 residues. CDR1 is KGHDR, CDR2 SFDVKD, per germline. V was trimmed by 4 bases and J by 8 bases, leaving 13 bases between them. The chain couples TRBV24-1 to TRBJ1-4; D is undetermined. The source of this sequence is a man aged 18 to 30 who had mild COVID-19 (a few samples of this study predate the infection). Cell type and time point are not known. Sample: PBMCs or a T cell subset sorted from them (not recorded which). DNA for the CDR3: TGTGCCACCAGTGAAGGGCAGCCACGGGAAAAACTGTTTTTT. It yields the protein CATSEGQPREKLFF.